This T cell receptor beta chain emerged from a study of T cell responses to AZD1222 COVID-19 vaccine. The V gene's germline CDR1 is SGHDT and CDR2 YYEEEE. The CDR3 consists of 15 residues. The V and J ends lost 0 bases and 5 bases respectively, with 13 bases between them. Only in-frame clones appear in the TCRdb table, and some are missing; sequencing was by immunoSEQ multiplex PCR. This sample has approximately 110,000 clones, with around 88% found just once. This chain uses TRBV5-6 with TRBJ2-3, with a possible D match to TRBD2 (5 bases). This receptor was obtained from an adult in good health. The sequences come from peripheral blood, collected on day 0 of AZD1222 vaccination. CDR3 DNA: TGTGCCAGCAGCTTGGATGGAGGTTGGGGAGATACGCAGTATTTT. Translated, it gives CASSLDGGWGDTQYF.